This TCR beta chain was retrieved from a study of PD-1 blockade in classical Hodgkin lymphoma. The study's findings and limits: Patients excluded were those beginning nivolumab under 1 year after ASCT. Baseline TCR diversity was reportedly lower in newly diagnosed patients than in healthy donors. It was reported as lower still in relapsed/refractory patients. Unlike CD8+ TCR diversity, which did not rise significantly by C4D1, CD4+ TCR diversity did. Repertoire differences lack defined causes, possibly disease activity or prior therapy.

Sequenced by immunoSEQ multiplex PCR; TCRdb stores in-frame clones only, minus some. This sample yields some 41,000 clones, of which 85% to 90% are seen a single time; about 5.5% belongs to the top ten. Following autologous stem cell transplantation, relapse occurred in every patient, and exposure to brentuximab vedotin varied. From germline, CDR1 is MDHEN and CDR2 SYDVKM. CDR3 length: 14 amino acids. V shed 2 bases, J shed 4 bases, and the junction held 4 bases outside the gene matches. Points on this clone: The antigen is undetermined.

This clonotype was obtained from a human donor with classical Hodgkin lymphoma. This specimen consisted of peripheral blood mononuclear cells (PBMCs), obtained before the second cycle of nivolumab. The rearrangement uses TRBV28 and TRBJ2-5; TRBD2 aligns across 7 bases. CDR3 loop: CASSLAGVGETQYF. The CDR3 DNA is TGTGCCAGCAGTTTAGCGGGAGTCGGAGAGACCCAGTACTTC.